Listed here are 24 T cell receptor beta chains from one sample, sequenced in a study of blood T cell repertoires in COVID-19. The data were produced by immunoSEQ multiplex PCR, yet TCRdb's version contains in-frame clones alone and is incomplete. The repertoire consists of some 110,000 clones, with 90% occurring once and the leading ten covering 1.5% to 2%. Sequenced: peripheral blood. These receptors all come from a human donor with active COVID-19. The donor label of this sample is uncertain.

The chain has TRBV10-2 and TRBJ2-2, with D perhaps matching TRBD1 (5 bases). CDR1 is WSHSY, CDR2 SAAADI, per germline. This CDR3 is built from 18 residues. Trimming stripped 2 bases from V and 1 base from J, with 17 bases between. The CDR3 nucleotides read TGCGCCAGCAGTGAGCTCTCCCAGGGTCCCCTGAACACCGGGGAGCTGTTTTTT. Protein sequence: CASSELSQGPLNTGELFF.

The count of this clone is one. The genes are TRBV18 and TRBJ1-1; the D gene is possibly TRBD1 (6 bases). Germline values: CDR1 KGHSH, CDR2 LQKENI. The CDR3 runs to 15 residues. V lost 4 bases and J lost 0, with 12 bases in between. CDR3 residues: CASSQDRRMNTEAFF. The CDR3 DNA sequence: TGTGCCAGCTCACAAGACAGGAGAATGAACACTGAAGCTTTCTTT.

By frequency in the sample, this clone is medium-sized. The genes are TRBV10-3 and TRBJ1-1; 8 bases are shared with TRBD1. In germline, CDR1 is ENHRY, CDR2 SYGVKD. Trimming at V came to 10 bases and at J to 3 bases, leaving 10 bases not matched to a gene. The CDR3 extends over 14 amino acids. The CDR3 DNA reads TGTGCCACCTCATTGGACAGGGTGGACACTGAAGCTTTCTTT. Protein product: CATSLDRVDTEAFF.

CDR3 region: CATSDIPQGLGGELFF. DNA for the CDR3: TGTGCCACCAGTGATATACCGCAGGGGTTGGGCGGGGAGCTGTTTTTT. The rearrangement links TRBV24-1 to TRBJ2-2, with a possible D match to TRBD1 (6 bases). V was clipped by 3 bases and J by 7 bases, with 17 bases between them. Germline loops: CDR1 KGHDR, CDR2 SFDVKD. The CDR3 is made up of 16 amino acids.

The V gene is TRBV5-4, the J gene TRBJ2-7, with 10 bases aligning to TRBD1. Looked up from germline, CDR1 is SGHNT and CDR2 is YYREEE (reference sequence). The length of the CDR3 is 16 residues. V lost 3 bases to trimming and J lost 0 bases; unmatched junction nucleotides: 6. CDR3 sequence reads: CASSWDRGPISYEQYF. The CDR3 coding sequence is TGTGCCAGCAGCTGGGACAGGGGACCCATCTCCTACGAGCAGTACTTC.

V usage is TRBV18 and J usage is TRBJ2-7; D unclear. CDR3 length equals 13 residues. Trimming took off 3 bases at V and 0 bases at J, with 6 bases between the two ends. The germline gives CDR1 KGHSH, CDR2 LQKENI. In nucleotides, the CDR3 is TGTGCCAGCTCACCCGAGAGCTCCTACGAGCAGTACTTC. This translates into CASSPESSYEQYF.

CDR3 loop: CASSLGLQSYEQYF. The CDR3 DNA follows: TGTGCCAGCAGCTTGGGCTTACAGAGCTACGAGCAGTACTTC. The V and J genes are TRBV5-4 and TRBJ2-7; D gene unclear. CDR3 length: 14 residues. V lost 0 bases to trimming and J lost 3 bases, with 10 bases between them. Per the germline V gene, CDR1 is SGHNT and CDR2 is YYREEE (reference sequence).

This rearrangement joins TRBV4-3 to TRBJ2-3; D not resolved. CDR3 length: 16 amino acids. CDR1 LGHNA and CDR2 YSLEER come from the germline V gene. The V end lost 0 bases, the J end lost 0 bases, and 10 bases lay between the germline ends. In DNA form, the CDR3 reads TGCGCCAGCAGCCAAGATCGTAGCTGGAGCACAGATACGCAGTATTTT. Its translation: CASSQDRSWSTDTQYF.

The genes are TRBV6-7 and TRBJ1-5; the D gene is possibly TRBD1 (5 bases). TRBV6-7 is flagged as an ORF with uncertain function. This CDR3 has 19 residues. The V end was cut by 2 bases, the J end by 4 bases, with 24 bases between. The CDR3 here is CASSYPPGGGNGGNQPQHF. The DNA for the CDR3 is TGTGCCAGCAGTTACCCCCCGGGTGGGGGGAACGGCGGAAATCAGCCCCAGCATTTT.

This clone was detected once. CDR3 loop: CASSPTEPLAKNIQYF. The CDR3 nucleotides are TGTGCCAGCAGCCCGACAGAGCCGCTAGCCAAAAACATTCAGTACTTC. The genes are TRBV21-1 and TRBJ2-4; TRBD1 reflects the table's D call only, with no check against the DNA. TRBV21-1 is recorded as a pseudogene. The CDR3 sequence is 16 residues long.

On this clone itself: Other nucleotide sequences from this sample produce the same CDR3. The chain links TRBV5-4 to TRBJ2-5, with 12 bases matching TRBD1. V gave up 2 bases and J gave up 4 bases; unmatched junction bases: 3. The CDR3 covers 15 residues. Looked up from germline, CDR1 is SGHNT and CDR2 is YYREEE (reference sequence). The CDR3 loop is CASSLGDRGRETQYF. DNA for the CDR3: TGTGCCAGCAGCTTAGGGGACAGGGGGCGAGAGACCCAGTACTTC.

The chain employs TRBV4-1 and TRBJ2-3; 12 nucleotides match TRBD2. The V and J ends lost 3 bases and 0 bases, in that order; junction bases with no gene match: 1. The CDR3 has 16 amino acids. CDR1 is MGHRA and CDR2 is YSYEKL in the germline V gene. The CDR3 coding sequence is TGCGCCAGCAGCCACGGACTAGCGGGGAGCACAGATACGCAGTATTTT. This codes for CASSHGLAGSTDTQYF.

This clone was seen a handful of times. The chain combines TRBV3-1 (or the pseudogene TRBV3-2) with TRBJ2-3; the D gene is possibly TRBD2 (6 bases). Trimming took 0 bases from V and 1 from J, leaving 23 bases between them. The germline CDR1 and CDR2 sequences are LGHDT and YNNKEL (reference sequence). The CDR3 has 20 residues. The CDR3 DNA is TGTGCCAGCAGCCAAGACGGAAGTCATGGGTGGGCTAGCGGCACAGATACGCAGTATTTT. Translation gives CASSQDGSHGWASGTDTQYF.

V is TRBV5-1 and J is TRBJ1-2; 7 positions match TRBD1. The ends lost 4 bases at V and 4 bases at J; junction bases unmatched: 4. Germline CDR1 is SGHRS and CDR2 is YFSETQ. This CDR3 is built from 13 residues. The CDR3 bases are TGCGCCAGCAGCATGGGACAGAGCTATGGCTACACCTTC. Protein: CASSMGQSYGYTF.

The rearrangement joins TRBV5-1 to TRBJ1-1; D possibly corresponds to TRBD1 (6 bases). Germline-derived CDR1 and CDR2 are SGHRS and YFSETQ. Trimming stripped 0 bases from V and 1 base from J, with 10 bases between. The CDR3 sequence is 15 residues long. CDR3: CASSLGSGANTEAFF. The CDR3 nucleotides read TGCGCCAGCAGCTTGGGGTCAGGGGCGAACACTGAAGCTTTCTTT.

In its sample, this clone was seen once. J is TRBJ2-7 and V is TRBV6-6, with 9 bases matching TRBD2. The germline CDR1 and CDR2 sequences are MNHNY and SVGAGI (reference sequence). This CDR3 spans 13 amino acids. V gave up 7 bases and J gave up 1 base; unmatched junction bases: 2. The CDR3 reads CASTAGGSYEQYF. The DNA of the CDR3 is TGTGCCAGCACCGCGGGGGGGTCCTACGAGCAGTACTTC.

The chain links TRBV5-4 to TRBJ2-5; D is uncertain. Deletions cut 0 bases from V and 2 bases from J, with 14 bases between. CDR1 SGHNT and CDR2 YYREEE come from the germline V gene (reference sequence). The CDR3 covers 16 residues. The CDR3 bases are TGTGCCAGCAGCTTGGACCGCCCGTCGAGACAAGAGACCCAGTACTTC. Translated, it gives CASSLDRPSRQETQYF.

DNA of the CDR3: TGTGCCAGTAGTATCCGCGGGGGGGCGTCCTACAATGAGCAGTTCTTC. Translated: CASSIRGGASYNEQFF. V gene TRBV19 combines with J gene TRBJ2-1; 9 nucleotides agree with TRBD2. V shed 3 bases, J shed 1 base, and the junction held 4 bases outside the gene matches. The CDR3 covers 16 residues. Germline CDR1 reads LNHDA; CDR2 reads SQIVND (reference sequence).

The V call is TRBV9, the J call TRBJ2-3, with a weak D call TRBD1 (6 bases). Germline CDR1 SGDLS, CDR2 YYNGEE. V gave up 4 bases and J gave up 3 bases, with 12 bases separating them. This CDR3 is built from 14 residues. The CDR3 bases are TGTGCCAGCAGCTCGACAGGTAAAACAGATACGCAGTATTTT. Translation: CASSSTGKTDTQYF. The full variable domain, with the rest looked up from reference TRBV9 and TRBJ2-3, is DSGVTQTPKHLITATGQRVTLRCSPRSGDLSVYWYQQSLDQGLQFLIQYYNGEERAKGNILERFSAQQFPDLHSELNLSSLELGDSALYFCASSSTGKTDTQYFGPGTRLTVL.

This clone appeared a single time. The CDR3: CASSLAGGLGEKLFF. As DNA, the CDR3 is TGTGCCAGCAGCTTGGCCGGGGGTCTCGGGGAAAAACTGTTTTTT. This chain connects TRBV5-6 to TRBJ1-4, with a tentative D call TRBD1 (5 bases). V lost 0 bases and J 8 bases, leaving 14 bases between the germline ends. This CDR3 has 15 residues. Germline V lookup: CDR1 SGHDT, CDR2 YYEEEE.

This CDR3 is CATGTAVYEQYF. DNA of the CDR3: TGTGCCACCGGGACAGCGGTCTACGAGCAGTACTTC. The gene calls are TRBV10-3 and TRBJ2-7; the match to TRBD1 covers 7 bases. V trimming: 10 bases; J trimming: 3 bases; junction bases outside the gene matches: 6. The CDR3 loop spans 12 amino acids. The germline CDR1 and CDR2 sequences are ENHRY and SYGVKD.

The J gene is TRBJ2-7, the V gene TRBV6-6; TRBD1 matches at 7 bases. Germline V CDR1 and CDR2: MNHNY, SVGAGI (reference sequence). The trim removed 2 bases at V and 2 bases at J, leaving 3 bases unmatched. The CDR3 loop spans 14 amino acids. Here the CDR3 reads CASSYRDRPYEQYF. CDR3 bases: TGTGCCAGCAGTTACCGGGACAGACCCTACGAGCAGTACTTC.

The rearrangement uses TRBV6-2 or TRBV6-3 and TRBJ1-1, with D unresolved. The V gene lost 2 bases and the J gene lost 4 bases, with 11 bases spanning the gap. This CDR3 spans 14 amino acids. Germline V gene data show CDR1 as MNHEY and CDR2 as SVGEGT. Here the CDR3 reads CASSYPGLSTEAFF. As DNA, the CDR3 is TGTGCCAGCAGTTACCCGGGGTTGTCCACTGAAGCTTTCTTT.

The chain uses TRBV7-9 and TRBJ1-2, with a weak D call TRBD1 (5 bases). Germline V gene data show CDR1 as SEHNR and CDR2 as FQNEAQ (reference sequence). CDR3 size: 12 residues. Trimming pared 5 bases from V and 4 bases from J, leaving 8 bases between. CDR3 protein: CASSRQGYGYTF. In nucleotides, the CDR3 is TGTGCCAGCAGCCGGCAGGGCTATGGCTACACCTTC.